The 19 T cell receptor beta chains reported below all come from one sample, sequenced in a study of T cell changes during pregnancy in multiple sclerosis. Produced via immunoSEQ multiplex PCR; TCRdb's table is partial and in-frame only. Of 30,000 to 40,000 clones listed, about 92% are singletons. The material was peripheral blood, obtained in the third trimester of pregnancy. The origin of the receptors is a female donor in good health, enrolled as a control in a pregnancy study.

This clone was picked up one time. J is TRBJ2-3 and V is TRBV5-6; TRBD1 is a possible D gene (5 bases). The CDR3 has 14 residues. Germline V lookup: CDR1 SGHDT, CDR2 YYEEEE. Deletions cut 3 bases from V and 5 bases from J, with 13 bases between. CDR3 protein: CASSSPGNRDTQYF. CDR3 sequence (DNA): TGTGCCAGCAGCTCCCCAGGGAATCGAGATACGCAGTATTTT.

The chain has TRBV5-1 and TRBJ1-3; tentative D call: TRBD1 (6 bases). CDR3 length: 12 amino acids. The V end was cut by 3 bases, the J end by 8 bases, with 9 bases between. Germline-derived CDR1 and CDR2 are SGHRS and YFSETQ. The CDR3 DNA sequence: TGCGCCAGCAGCTCCAGGGGCGACACCATATATTTT. It codes for CASSSRGDTIYF.

The chain is built from TRBV4-1 and TRBJ1-5; TRBD1 is a possible D gene (5 bases). The CDR3 has 16 amino acids. Trimming took off 5 bases at V and 4 bases at J, with 18 bases between the two ends. The germline gives CDR1 MGHRA, CDR2 YSYEKL. In DNA, the CDR3 is TGCGCCAGCAGCTTCGGGGGAGCCGTACTTAATCAGCCCCAGCATTTT. Amino acid sequence: CASSFGGAVLNQPQHF.

In this sample, this clone turned up once. The chain has TRBV5-1 and TRBJ2-5; D call uncertain. Trimming took off 3 bases at V and 2 bases at J, with 5 bases between the two ends. This CDR3 is 12 amino acids long. Germline lookup yields CDR1 SGHRS and CDR2 YFSETQ. For the CDR3, the DNA is TGCGCCAGCAGCTACAGTCAAGAGACCCAGTACTTC. As protein: CASSYSQETQYF.

V gene TRBV19 combines with J gene TRBJ1-4, with unresolved D. Trimming cost V 6 bases and J 3 bases, with 11 bases left between them. Germline CDR1 LNHDA, CDR2 SQIVND (reference sequence). The CDR3 is made up of 14 amino acids. CDR3 DNA: TGTGCCAGTAGATCGGCGGCCTCTAATGAAAAACTGTTTTTT. This sequence encodes CASRSAASNEKLFF.

The chain employs TRBV9 and TRBJ1-6; D remains unclear. Germline values: CDR1 SGDLS, CDR2 YYNGEE. V lost 0 bases to trimming and J lost 5 bases, with 6 bases between them. CDR3 size: 14 residues. The CDR3 DNA reads TGTGCCAGCAGCGTAGACGGGAATAATTCACCCCTCCACTTT. This sequence encodes CASSVDGNNSPLHF.

The CDR3 DNA follows: TGTGCCAGCAGCTTAGCGGACAGGGGGCATAGTGGCTACACCTTC. Translation gives CASSLADRGHSGYTF. The chain carries TRBV7-2 and TRBJ1-2; TRBD1 matches 11 bases. Looked up from germline, CDR1 is SGHTA and CDR2 is FQGNSA. Trimming cost V 0 bases and J 7 bases; bases outside gene matches: 4. The CDR3 loop spans 15 amino acids.

The gene calls are TRBV7-2 and TRBJ1-2; TRBD1 matches 9 bases. J was trimmed by 6 bases and V by 5 bases; bases with no gene match: 4. The CDR3 spans 13 residues. Germline loops: CDR1 SGHTA, CDR2 FQGNSA. The CDR3: CASSPTGGDGYTF. CDR3 DNA sequence: TGTGCCAGCAGCCCCACAGGGGGCGATGGCTACACCTTC.

The chain joins TRBV6-4 to TRBJ2-2; no clear D gene. Trimming removed 8 bases at V and 1 base at J, with 8 bases between. Germline V gene data show CDR1 as MRHNA and CDR2 as SNTAGT. CDR3 length: 13 amino acids. CDR3 region: CASSRENTGELFF. The CDR3 region has the DNA TGTGCCAGCTCCCGAGAGAACACCGGGGAGCTGTTTTTT.

This sequence joins TRBV9 and TRBJ2-1; perhaps TRBD1 as D (6 bases). The V gene lost 2 bases and the J gene lost 9 bases, with 12 bases spanning the gap. Germline V gene data show CDR1 as SGDLS and CDR2 as YYNGEE. The CDR3 has 13 residues. The CDR3 DNA reads TGTGCCAGCAGCGTGGGGGCCGTTCTTGAGCAGTTCTTC. This codes for CASSVGAVLEQFF. The complete variable domain, with remaining parts taken from reference TRBV9 and TRBJ2-1, reads DSGVTQTPKHLITATGQRVTLRCSPRSGDLSVYWYQQSLDQGLQFLIQYYNGEERAKGNILERFSAQQFPDLHSELNLSSLELGDSALYFCASSVGAVLEQFFGPGTRLTVL.

The V call is TRBV25-1, the J call TRBJ1-1, with D unresolved. The germline V gene has CDR1 MGHDK and CDR2 SYGVNS. Trimming removed 4 bases at V and 2 bases at J, with 14 bases between. This CDR3 has 15 residues. As DNA, the CDR3 is TGTGCCAGCAGTGCGGATACTCTGACTAACACTGAAGCTTTCTTT. This codes for CASSADTLTNTEAFF.

V is TRBV6-6 and J is TRBJ1-5; the D gene is possibly TRBD1 (5 bases). CDR1 is MNHNY, CDR2 SVGAGI, per germline (reference sequence). CDR3 length: 14 amino acids. V was pared by 2 bases and J by 12 bases, with 17 bases between. The CDR3 region is CASSYKGPTSLQHF. The CDR3 bases are TGTGCCAGCAGTTACAAGGGGCCCACCTCGCTCCAGCATTTT.

This clone was seen just once. The genes are TRBV18 and TRBJ2-2; tentative D call: TRBD2 (5 bases). There are 14 residues in the CDR3. Trimming left V 2 bases short and J 5 bases short, with 9 bases between. Looked up from germline, CDR1 is KGHSH and CDR2 is LQKENI. The DNA of the CDR3 is TGTGCCAGCTCACCAGTGGGGAGTACCGGGGAGCTGTTTTTT. Translated: CASSPVGSTGELFF.

J is TRBJ2-2 and V is TRBV9, with D maybe TRBD2 (6 bases). CDR1 and CDR2 (germline): SGDLS, YYNGEE. Trimming pared 2 bases from V and 5 bases from J, leaving 13 bases between. The CDR3 extends over 15 amino acids. The CDR3 sequence: CASSVKGLGTGELFF. As DNA, the CDR3 is TGTGCCAGCAGCGTTAAGGGACTGGGGACCGGGGAGCTGTTTTTT.

Only one count was recorded for this clone. The CDR3 loop is CASSLAEALTIETQYF. CDR3 DNA sequence: TGTGCCAGCAGCTTAGCGGAGGCCCTGACGATAGAGACCCAGTACTTC. The chain links TRBV7-9 to TRBJ2-5; D is perhaps TRBD2 (5 bases). Germline CDR1 reads SEHNR; CDR2 reads FQNEAQ (reference sequence). Deletions cut 0 bases from V and 4 bases from J, with 15 bases between. CDR3 length: 16 residues.

With regard to this clone: A read error may produce the germline difference seen at one junction end. The CDR3 is CASTLNRDEQYF. The DNA of the CDR3 is TGTGCCAGCACCTTGAACCGGGACGAGCAGTACTTC. This chain uses TRBV5-4 with TRBJ2-7; no clear D gene. Germline V gene sequence: CDR1 SGHNT, CDR2 YYREEE (reference sequence). The CDR3 totals 12 residues.

This clone has only one observation. V gene TRBV5-1 combines with J gene TRBJ2-2, with 12 bases identical to TRBD1. The CDR3 loop spans 18 amino acids. The junction had 9 bases not matched to a gene; V was cut back by 4 bases and J by 2 bases. CDR1 SGHRS and CDR2 YFSETQ come from the germline V gene. The CDR3 coding sequence is TGCGCCAGCAGCCGTATTGGGACAGGGGGCCCCAACACCGGGGAGCTGTTTTTT. Translation gives CASSRIGTGGPNTGELFF.

This chain uses TRBV7-3 with TRBJ2-5; 7 bases agree with TRBD2. J gave up 5 bases and V 5 bases, and 5 bases lay outside the gene matches. Germline assignment: CDR1 SGHTA and CDR2 FQGTGA. CDR3 length equals 13 residues. CDR3 in amino acids: CASSRGTIETQYF. DNA of the CDR3: TGTGCCAGCAGCCGCGGGACTATTGAGACCCAGTACTTC.

V is TRBV6-5 and J is TRBJ2-2; no clear D gene. The CDR3 is 13 residues long. CDR1 is MNHEY and CDR2 is SVGAGI in the germline V gene. The V end lost 8 bases, the J end lost 5 bases, and 12 bases lay between the germline ends. The CDR3 here is CASSRTGTGELFF. The CDR3 bases are TGTGCCAGCTCAAGAACCGGGACCGGGGAGCTGTTTTTT.